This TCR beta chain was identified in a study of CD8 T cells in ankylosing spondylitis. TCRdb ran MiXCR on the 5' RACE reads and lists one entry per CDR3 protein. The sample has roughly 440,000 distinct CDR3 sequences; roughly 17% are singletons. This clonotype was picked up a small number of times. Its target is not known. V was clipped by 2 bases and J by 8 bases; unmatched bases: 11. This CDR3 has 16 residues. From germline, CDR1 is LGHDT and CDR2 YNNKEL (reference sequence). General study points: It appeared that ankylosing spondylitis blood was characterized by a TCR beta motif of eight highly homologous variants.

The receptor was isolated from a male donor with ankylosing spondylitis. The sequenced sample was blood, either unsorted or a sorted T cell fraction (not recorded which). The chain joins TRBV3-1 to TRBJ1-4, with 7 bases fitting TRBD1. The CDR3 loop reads CASSQSGGQSREKLFF. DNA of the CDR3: TGTGCCAGCAGCCAATCGGGGGGACAGTCTAGGGAAAAACTGTTTTTT.